The rows below give T cell receptor beta chains drawn from one sample of a study of T cell responses to AZD1222 COVID-19 vaccine. Here immunoSEQ multiplex PCR was the method, and the copy in TCRdb shows in-frame clones only, minus some. The table records over 100,000 clones, about nine tenths of them present only once. The material was peripheral blood, obtained on day 0 of AZD1222 vaccination. The receptor set was obtained from an adult in good health. Each CDR3 is given with its conserved first and last residue. Fields, in order: D gene, J gene, clone size, V gene, CDR3 protein, CDR3 DNA. A D gene is named only where the DNA matches it firmly. Size values are once, few and many counts, or a class for expanded clones, and some rows have none.

D: .
J: TRBJ2-7
size: .
V: TRBV7-9
CDR3: CASSLADEQYF
DNA: TGTGCCAGCAGCTTAGCAGACGAGCAGTACTTC

D: TRBD2
J: TRBJ2-3
size: .
V: TRBV5-5
CDR3: CASSFGTSGSTDTQYF
DNA: TGTGCCAGCAGCTTCGGGACTAGCGGGAGCACAGATACGCAGTATTTT

D: .
J: TRBJ1-2
size: .
V: TRBV11-2
CDR3: CASSSIYQFMGPRGGYTF
DNA: TGTGCCAGCAGCTCTATATACCAATTCATGGGACCGCGTGGGGGCTACACCTTC

D: TRBD2
J: TRBJ2-3
size: .
V: TRBV11-3
CDR3: CASSSPHSGVGDTQYF
DNA: TGTGCCAGCAGCTCGCCCCATAGCGGGGTGGGGGATACGCAGTATTTT

D: .
J: TRBJ1-5
size: .
V: TRBV7-9
CDR3: CASSSTGAQPQHF
DNA: TGTGCCAGCAGCTCCACCGGGGCTCAGCCCCAGCATTTT

D: .
J: TRBJ2-7
size: .
V: TRBV29-1
CDR3: CSVGGRGYEQYF
DNA: TGCAGCGTTGGGGGTCGGGGTTACGAGCAGTACTTC

D: .
J: TRBJ1-5
size: .
V: TRBV18
CDR3: CASSPDGRYNQPQHF
DNA: TGTGCCAGCTCACCAGACGGACGGTACAATCAGCCCCAGCATTTT

D: .
J: TRBJ1-3
size: .
V: TRBV5-1
CDR3: CASSLGSRNTIYF
DNA: TGCGCCAGCAGCTTAGGGAGCAGGAACACCATATATTTT

D: TRBD1
J: TRBJ1-6
size: .
V: TRBV2
CDR3: CASRAGQPLSYNSPLHF
DNA: TGTGCCAGCAGGGCGGGACAGCCTCTCTCCTATAATTCACCCCTCCACTTT

D: TRBD1
J: TRBJ2-2
size: .
V: TRBV19
CDR3: CASSTTGTVNTGELFF
DNA: TGTGCCAGTAGTACAACCGGGACAGTGAACACCGGGGAGCTGTTTTTT

D: .
J: TRBJ1-4
size: .
V: TRBV6-5
CDR3: CASSPRSPNEKLFF
DNA: TGTGCCAGCAGCCCCCGCAGTCCGAATGAAAAACTGTTTTTT

D: .
J: TRBJ2-3
size: .
V: TRBV5-1
CDR3: CASSFGGDVDTQYF
DNA: TGCGCCAGCAGCTTCGGGGGCGATGTAGATACGCAGTATTTT

D: .
J: TRBJ1-1
size: .
V: TRBV30
CDR3: CAWSQTVNTEAFF
DNA: TGTGCCTGGAGTCAGACAGTGAACACTGAAGCTTTCTTT

D: TRBD1
J: TRBJ1-5
size: .
V: TRBV6-6
CDR3: CASSYSGQDTPQHF
DNA: TGTGCCAGCAGTTACTCGGGACAGGATACGCCCCAGCATTTT

D: .
J: TRBJ1-4
size: .
V: TRBV6-5
CDR3: CASSYSPGGEKLFF
DNA: TGTGCCAGCAGTTACTCACCGGGAGGGGAAAAACTGTTTTTT

D: .
J: TRBJ1-1
size: once
V: TRBV11-2
CDR3: CASSLRGRGNTEAFF
DNA: TGTGCCAGCAGCCTCAGAGGTCGGGGGAACACTGAAGCTTTCTTT

D: .
J: TRBJ1-1
size: .
V: TRBV7-6
CDR3: CASSLVSGSTVPNTEAFF
DNA: TGTGCCAGCAGCTTAGTATCAGGCAGCACGGTGCCGAACACTGAAGCTTTCTTT

D: .
J: TRBJ1-1
size: once
V: TRBV7-2
CDR3: CASSLGYRVGTEAFF
DNA: TGTGCCAGCAGCTTGGGGTACAGGGTTGGCACTGAAGCTTTCTTT

D: .
J: TRBJ1-1
size: .
V: TRBV28
CDR3: CASSLYRGGGNTEAFF
DNA: TGTGCCAGCAGTTTATATCGGGGTGGGGGGAACACTGAAGCTTTCTTT

D: .
J: TRBJ2-1
size: .
V: TRBV7-9
CDR3: CASTLRRDTSNEQFF
DNA: TGTGCCAGCACCCTCCGCCGGGACACGTCGAATGAGCAGTTCTTC

D: TRBD1
J: TRBJ2-6
size: .
V: TRBV9
CDR3: CASSAKTGAGANVLTF
DNA: TGTGCCAGCAGCGCAAAAACAGGGGCTGGGGCCAACGTCCTGACTTTC

D: .
J: TRBJ2-5
size: .
V: TRBV6-2/TRBV6-3
CDR3: CASSRTRGEGKETQYF
DNA: TGTGCCAGCAGTCGAACCAGGGGAGAAGGGAAAGAGACCCAGTACTTC

D: TRBD2
J: TRBJ2-7
size: .
V: TRBV23-1
CDR3: CASSQRTSGEQYF
DNA: TGCGCCAGCAGTCAGCGAACTAGCGGCGAGCAGTACTTC

D: .
J: TRBJ1-3
size: once
V: TRBV11-2
CDR3: CASVRRDTTGNTIYF
DNA: TGTGCCAGCGTTCGTCGGGACACTACTGGAAACACCATATATTTT

D: .
J: TRBJ1-3
size: .
V: TRBV6-5
CDR3: CASSRTREKGNTIYF
DNA: TGTGCCAGCAGCCGTACCCGGGAGAAAGGAAACACCATATATTTT

D: .
J: TRBJ2-7
size: .
V: TRBV7-2
CDR3: CASSSLMVAAQYF
DNA: TGTGCCAGCAGCAGCTTAATGGTAGCGGCGCAGTACTTC

D: .
J: TRBJ2-7
size: .
V: TRBV6-2/TRBV6-3
CDR3: CASSLAYSEQYF
DNA: TGTGCCAGCAGCCTAGCGTACTCCGAGCAGTACTTC

D: TRBD1
J: TRBJ1-2
size: once
V: TRBV4-1
CDR3: CASSRAGGADGYTF
DNA: TGCGCCAGCAGCCGAGCAGGGGGCGCGGATGGCTACACCTTC

D: .
J: TRBJ1-4
size: .
V: TRBV2
CDR3: CASSEWGARPNEKLFF
DNA: TGTGCCAGCAGTGAATGGGGGGCGCGTCCTAATGAAAAACTGTTTTTT

D: TRBD1
J: TRBJ2-1
size: .
V: TRBV7-9
CDR3: CASKMDRGIDNEQFF
DNA: TGTGCCAGCAAGATGGACAGGGGTATCGACAATGAGCAGTTCTTC

D: .
J: TRBJ2-4
size: .
V: TRBV28
CDR3: CASSPRGVGLGAPVQAKNIQYF
DNA: TGTGCCAGCAGTCCCAGGGGTGTAGGTCTGGGGGCCCCTGTTCAAGCCAAAAACATTCAGTACTTC

D: .
J: TRBJ1-1
size: once
V: TRBV5-4
CDR3: CASSLYTNTEAFF
DNA: TGTGCCAGCAGCTTGTACACGAACACTGAAGCTTTCTTT